This is a list of T cell receptor beta chains from one sample in a study of control samples from healthy donors and cancer patients. The assay was immunoSEQ multiplex PCR, and TCRdb's table has in-frame clones only and misses some. The sample has around 110,000 clones, 75% to 90% seen once; the top ten hold about 1.1%. Sequencing input: PBMCs. These receptors all come from a woman aged 50 to 60 with colorectal cancer. Both conserved end residues are part of each CDR3. The order of the fields is V gene, clone size, J gene, CDR3 length, D gene, CDR3 protein, CDR3 DNA. D genes are given only for firm matches. Size is stated for part of the rows, as once, few or many counts, or as a class when the clone is expanded.

V: TRBV2; size: NA; J: TRBJ2-3; length: 14; D: NA; CDR3: CASSDESRSDTQYF; DNA: TGTGCCAGCAGTGACGAGTCCCGATCAGATACGCAGTATTTT
V: TRBV19; size: NA; J: TRBJ1-2; length: 13; D: TRBD1; CDR3: CASSTGVGYGYTF; DNA: TGTGCCAGTAGCACAGGGGTGGGCTATGGCTACACCTTC
V: TRBV13; size: NA; J: TRBJ2-7; length: 15; D: NA; CDR3: CASSSKGQLSYEQYF; DNA: TGTGCCAGCAGCTCTAAAGGACAGCTATCCTACGAGCAGTACTTC
V: TRBV6-6; size: NA; J: TRBJ1-3; length: 14; D: NA; CDR3: CASRIQSSGNTIYF; DNA: TGTGCCAGCAGGATCCAGAGCTCTGGAAACACCATATATTTT
V: TRBV3-1/TRBV3-2; size: NA; J: TRBJ2-2; length: 16; D: NA; CDR3: CASSQDIKTPSGELFF; DNA: TGTGCCAGCAGCCAAGACATCAAAACGCCGTCCGGGGAGCTGTTTTTT
V: TRBV5-6; size: NA; J: TRBJ1-3; length: 15; D: NA; CDR3: CASSLFWGSGNTIYF; DNA: TGTGCCAGCAGCTTGTTCTGGGGCTCTGGAAACACCATATATTTT
V: TRBV11-2; size: NA; J: TRBJ2-1; length: 14; D: NA; CDR3: CASSLVGGPDEQFF; DNA: TGTGCCAGCAGCTTAGTCGGGGGCCCGGATGAGCAGTTCTTC
V: TRBV6-5; size: NA; J: TRBJ1-5; length: 14; D: TRBD1; CDR3: CASQAGGRDQPQHF; DNA: TGTGCCAGCCAGGCAGGGGGCCGGGATCAGCCCCAGCATTTT
V: TRBV4-1; size: NA; J: TRBJ2-1; length: 16; D: TRBD2; CDR3: CASSQAASGRASGQFF; DNA: TGCGCCAGCAGCCAAGCGGCTAGCGGGAGGGCCTCAGGGCAGTTCTTC
V: TRBV15; size: NA; J: TRBJ1-2; length: 13; D: NA; CDR3: CATSPLRGYGYTF; DNA: TGTGCCACCAGCCCTTTGCGAGGCTATGGCTACACCTTC
V: TRBV14; size: NA; J: TRBJ1-2; length: 16; D: NA; CDR3: CASSPLDGGTRYGYTF; DNA: TGTGCCAGCAGCCCCTTGGATGGAGGGACGAGATATGGCTACACCTTC
V: TRBV5-1; size: NA; J: TRBJ2-3; length: 15; D: TRBD2; CDR3: CASSLDQRGRDTQYF; DNA: TGCGCCAGCAGCTTGGACCAGCGGGGGCGGGATACGCAGTATTTT
V: TRBV6-1; size: NA; J: TRBJ1-1; length: 17; D: TRBD1; CDR3: CASSEAPPTGLVTEAFF; DNA: TGTGCCAGCAGTGAAGCCCCGCCGACAGGGTTGGTCACTGAAGCTTTCTTT
V: TRBV19; size: NA; J: TRBJ1-5; length: 12; D: NA; CDR3: CASSISNQPQHF; DNA: TGTGCCAGTAGTATTTCGAATCAGCCCCAGCATTTT
V: TRBV2; size: NA; J: TRBJ2-2; length: 15; D: NA; CDR3: CASSEARGGTGELFF; DNA: TGTGCCAGCAGTGAAGCGAGGGGGGGGACCGGGGAGCTGTTTTTT
V: TRBV5-6; size: NA; J: TRBJ2-3; length: 14; D: TRBD1; CDR3: CASSLDRGTDTQYF; DNA: TGTGCCAGCAGCTTAGACAGGGGCACAGATACGCAGTATTTT
V: TRBV30; size: NA; J: TRBJ2-1; length: 14; D: TRBD2; CDR3: CAWCIAGGLNEQFF; DNA: TGTGCCTGGTGTATAGCGGGGGGGCTGAATGAGCAGTTCTTC
V: TRBV29-1; size: NA; J: TRBJ1-1; length: 14; D: TRBD1; CDR3: CSVVTGRMNTEAFF; DNA: TGCAGCGTTGTGACAGGGAGAATGAACACTGAAGCTTTCTTT
V: TRBV7-3; size: NA; J: TRBJ2-1; length: 13; D: NA; CDR3: CASSLGPDNEQFF; DNA: TGTGCCAGCAGCTTAGGGCCGGACAATGAGCAGTTCTTC
V: TRBV30; size: NA; J: TRBJ1-1; length: 12; D: NA; CDR3: CAWSPTGTEAFF; DNA: TGTGCCTGGAGTCCCACGGGCACTGAAGCTTTCTTT
V: TRBV7-2; size: NA; J: TRBJ2-1; length: 15; D: TRBD2; CDR3: CASSLGLAGYNEQFF; DNA: TGTGCCAGCAGCCTTGGACTAGCGGGGTACAATGAGCAGTTCTTC
V: TRBV19; size: NA; J: TRBJ2-3; length: 19; D: NA; CDR3: CASSTRTWDLAQGLDTQYF; DNA: TGTGCCAGTAGTACGCGAACGTGGGATTTGGCACAGGGACTAGATACGCAGTATTTT
V: TRBV19; size: NA; J: TRBJ1-2; length: 13; D: TRBD1; CDR3: CASRATGTYGYTF; DNA: TGTGCCAGTAGAGCGACAGGGACCTATGGCTACACCTTC
V: TRBV9; size: NA; J: TRBJ1-2; length: 13; D: NA; CDR3: CASADSFNYGYTF; DNA: TGTGCCAGCGCGGACAGTTTTAACTATGGCTACACCTTC
V: TRBV7-6; size: NA; J: TRBJ2-7; length: 15; D: TRBD2; CDR3: CASTLTSGKDGEQYF; DNA: TGTGCCAGCACCCTGACTAGCGGAAAAGACGGCGAGCAGTACTTC
V: TRBV5-1; size: NA; J: TRBJ2-7; length: 14; D: NA; CDR3: CASSFSGVLYEQYF; DNA: TGCGCCAGCAGCTTTTCGGGTGTGCTCTACGAGCAGTACTTC
V: TRBV27; size: NA; J: TRBJ2-5; length: 13; D: TRBD2; CDR3: CASPQREGETQYF; DNA: TGTGCCAGCCCTCAGCGGGAAGGGGAGACCCAGTACTTC
V: TRBV6-1; size: NA; J: TRBJ2-5; length: 15; D: TRBD1; CDR3: CASSSGQGAGETQYF; DNA: TGTGCCAGCAGTAGTGGACAGGGGGCAGGGGAGACCCAGTACTTC
V: TRBV18; size: NA; J: TRBJ2-2; length: 13; D: NA; CDR3: CASSIEPTGELFF; DNA: TGTGCCAGCTCAATCGAACCTACCGGGGAGCTGTTTTTT
V: TRBV6-5; size: NA; J: TRBJ2-4; length: 15; D: NA; CDR3: CASSTRGDPKNIQYF; DNA: TGTGCCAGCAGTACGAGGGGGGACCCCAAAAACATTCAGTACTTC
V: TRBV30; size: NA; J: TRBJ1-4; length: 13; D: NA; CDR3: CAWNRRTAEKLFF; DNA: TGTGCCTGGAATCGGAGGACCGCTGAAAAACTGTTTTTT
V: TRBV14; size: NA; J: TRBJ1-1; length: 16; D: NA; CDR3: CASSQEGGVINTEAFF; DNA: TGTGCCAGCAGCCAAGAAGGGGGGGTGATAAACACTGAAGCTTTCTTT
V: TRBV19; size: NA; J: TRBJ2-7; length: 12; D: NA; CDR3: CASRDGNYEQYF; DNA: TGTGCCAGCCGGGACGGCAACTACGAGCAGTACTTC
V: TRBV27; size: NA; J: TRBJ2-7; length: 15; D: TRBD2; CDR3: CATSVGGSSSYEQYF; DNA: TGTGCCACCTCAGTCGGGGGGTCGAGCTCCTACGAGCAGTACTTC
V: TRBV10-1; size: NA; J: TRBJ2-7; length: 14; D: TRBD1; CDR3: CASRKDRGSLEQYF; DNA: TGCGCCAGCAGGAAGGACAGGGGAAGCCTCGAGCAGTACTTC
V: TRBV6-1; size: once; J: TRBJ2-7; length: 14; D: TRBD1; CDR3: CASSDRDRVYEQYF; DNA: TGTGCCAGCAGTGACCGGGACAGGGTTTACGAGCAGTACTTC
V: TRBV30; size: few; J: TRBJ2-1; length: 12; D: NA; CDR3: CAWLGAYNEQFF; DNA: TGTGCCTGGTTAGGGGCCTACAATGAGCAGTTCTTC